This TCR beta chain came from a study of blood T cells in healthy people across ages. General study points: Donors of long life had a larger count of naive CD4+ cells and greater diversity than aged donors. PBMCs went unsorted, and a conclusive naive versus antigen-experienced comparison was therefore prevented.

A word on this clonotype: Its cognate antigen is unknown.

The authors isolated at least 6.5 million PBMCs per sample. V was pared by 5 bases and J by 7 bases, with 8 bases of the junction left unmatched. The CDR3 contains 15 residues. The use of a sample-barcoded 5' primer and a J-beta primer mix characterized a second PCR of roughly 7 to 12 cycles. TCRdb re-analysed the 5' RACE reads in MiXCR, keeping a single row per CDR3 protein. The data hold about 640,000 distinct CDR3 sequences, with around three fifths observed a single time. The chain uses TRBV12-3 or TRBV12-4 and TRBJ1-2, with TRBD1 matching 12 bases. This TCR was recovered from a man aged 55 to 69 in good health. Sequencing was done on a sample of blood. The CDR3 coding sequence is TGTGCCAGCAGTGACTCCGGGACAGGGGGCCGTGGCTACACCTTC. It encodes CASSDSGTGGRGYTF.